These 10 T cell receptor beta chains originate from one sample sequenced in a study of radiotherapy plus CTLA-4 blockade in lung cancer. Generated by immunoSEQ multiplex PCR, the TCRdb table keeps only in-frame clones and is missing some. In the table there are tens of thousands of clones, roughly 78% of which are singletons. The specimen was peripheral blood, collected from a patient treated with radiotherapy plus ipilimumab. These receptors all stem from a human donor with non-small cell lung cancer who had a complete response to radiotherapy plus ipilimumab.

CDR3 DNA: TGTGCCAGCAGCCATAGGCGAGTGGGGCACTCCTACGAGCAGTACGTC. It translates to CASSHRRVGHSYEQYV. This rearrangement joins TRBV5-6 to TRBJ2-7, with D possibly matching TRBD1 (5 bases). Germline CDR1 reads SGHDT; CDR2 reads YYEEEE. The V gene lost 4 bases and the J gene lost 0 bases, with 17 bases spanning the gap. CDR3 length equals 16 residues.

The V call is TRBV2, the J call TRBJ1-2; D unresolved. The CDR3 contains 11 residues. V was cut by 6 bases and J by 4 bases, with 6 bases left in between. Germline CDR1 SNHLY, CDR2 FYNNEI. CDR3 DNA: TGTGCCAGCAGGGTTGTCTATGGCTACACCTTC. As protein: CASRVVYGYTF.

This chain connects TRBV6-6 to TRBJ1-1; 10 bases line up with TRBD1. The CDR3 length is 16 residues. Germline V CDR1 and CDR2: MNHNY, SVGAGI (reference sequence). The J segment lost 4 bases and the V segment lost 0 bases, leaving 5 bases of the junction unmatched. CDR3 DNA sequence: TGTGCCAGCAGTTACTCGACAGGGGGCGTCGGCACTGAAGCTTTCTTT. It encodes CASSYSTGGVGTEAFF.

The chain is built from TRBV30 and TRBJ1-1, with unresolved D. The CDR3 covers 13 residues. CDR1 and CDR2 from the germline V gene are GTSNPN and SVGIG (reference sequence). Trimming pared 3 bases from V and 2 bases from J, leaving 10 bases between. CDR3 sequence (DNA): TGTGCCTGGAGCGGGTTACCCAACACTGAAGCTTTCTTT. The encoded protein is CAWSGLPNTEAFF. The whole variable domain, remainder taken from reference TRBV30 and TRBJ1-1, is SQTIHQWPATLVQPVGSPLSLECTVEGTSNPNLYWYRQAAGRGLQLLFYSVGIGQISSEVPQNLSASRPQDRQFILSSKKLLLSDSGFYLCAWSGLPNTEAFFGQGTRLTVV.

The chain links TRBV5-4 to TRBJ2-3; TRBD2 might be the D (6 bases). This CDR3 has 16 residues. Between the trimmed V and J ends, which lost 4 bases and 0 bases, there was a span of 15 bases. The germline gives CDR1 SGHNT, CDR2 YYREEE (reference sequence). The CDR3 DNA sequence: TGTGCCAGCAGCCGCGGGGCCAGCGGGAGCACAGATACGCAGTATTTT. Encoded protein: CASSRGASGSTDTQYF.

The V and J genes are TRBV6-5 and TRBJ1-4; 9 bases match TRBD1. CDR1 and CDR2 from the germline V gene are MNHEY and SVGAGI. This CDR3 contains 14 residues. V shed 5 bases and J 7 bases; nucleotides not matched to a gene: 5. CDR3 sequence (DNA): TGTGCCAGCAGTCGGGTGGGACAGGGTGAAAAACTGTTTTTT. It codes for CASSRVGQGEKLFF.

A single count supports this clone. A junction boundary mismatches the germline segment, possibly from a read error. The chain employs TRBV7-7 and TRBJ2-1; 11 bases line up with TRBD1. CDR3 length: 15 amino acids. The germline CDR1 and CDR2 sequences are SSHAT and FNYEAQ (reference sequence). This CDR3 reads CASSSGTGGYNEQFF. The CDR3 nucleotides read TGTGCTAGCAGCTCCGGGACAGGGGGCTACAATGAGCAGTTCTTC.

Written as DNA, the CDR3 is TGTGCCAGCAGCTTAGGGGAGAAGAAGCAGTACTTC. Amino acid sequence: CASSLGEKKQYF. The chain has TRBV11-3 and TRBJ2-7, with D possibly TRBD2 on 5 matching bases. Trimming took off 1 base at V and 8 bases at J, with 9 bases between the two ends. The germline V gene has CDR1 SGHNT and CDR2 YENEEA. The CDR3 contains 12 residues.

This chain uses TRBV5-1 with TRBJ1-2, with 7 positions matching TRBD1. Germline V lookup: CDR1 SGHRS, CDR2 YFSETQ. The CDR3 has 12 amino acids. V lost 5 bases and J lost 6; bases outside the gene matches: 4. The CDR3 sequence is CASSPQGDGYTF. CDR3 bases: TGCGCCAGCAGTCCGCAGGGGGATGGCTACACCTTC.

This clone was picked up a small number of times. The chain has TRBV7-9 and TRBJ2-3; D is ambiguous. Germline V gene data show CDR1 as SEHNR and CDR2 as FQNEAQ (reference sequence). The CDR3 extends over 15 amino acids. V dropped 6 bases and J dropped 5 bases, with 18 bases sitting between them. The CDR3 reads CASRPPFRAGDTQYF. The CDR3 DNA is TGTGCCAGCAGACCCCCCTTCCGAGCCGGAGATACGCAGTATTTT.